The 31 T cell receptor beta chains below all came from one sample that was sequenced in a study of CD8 T cells in Susac syndrome. cDNA came from roughly 0.47 to 1 ug RNA primed by random hexamers. In TCRdb, the immunoSEQ multiplex PCR reads were re-called with MiXCR into one record per CDR3 protein. The repertoire consists of around 140,000 distinct CDR3 sequences, with around 94% occurring once and the leading ten covering 0.065% to 0.1%. Sample: CD4+ T cells from PBMCs. The receptors originated from a human donor in good health.

V usage is TRBV27 and J usage is TRBJ1-1, with 8 bases fitting TRBD1. CDR3 size: 19 residues. The J segment lost 1 base and the V segment lost 6 bases, leaving 19 bases of the junction unmatched. Germline V gives CDR1 MNHEY, CDR2 SMNVEV (reference sequence). CDR3 sequence: CASSRGQGRLLLSNTEAFF. In DNA, the CDR3 is TGTGCCAGCAGCCGAGGACAGGGTCGCCTCCTTCTCTCGAACACTGAAGCTTTCTTT.

The gene calls are TRBV5-1 and TRBJ2-5; D could derive from TRBD1 or TRBD2 (6 bases each). Per the germline V gene, CDR1 is SGHRS and CDR2 is YFSETQ. The V and J ends lost 2 bases and 5 bases respectively, with 13 bases between them. This CDR3 is built from 14 residues. CDR3 protein: CASSFETGRETQYF. In nucleotides, the CDR3 is TGCGCCAGCAGCTTCGAAACAGGGAGGGAGACCCAGTACTTC. The full variable domain, in which reference TRBV5-1 and TRBJ2-5 provide the parts outside the CDR3, is KAGVTQTPRYLIKTRGQQVTLSCSPISGHRSVSWYQQTPGQGLQFLFEYFSETQRNKGNFPGRFSGRQFSNSRSEMNVSTLELGDSALYLCASSFETGRETQYFGPGTRLLVL.

V is TRBV5-8 and J is TRBJ2-7; D is perhaps TRBD2 (6 bases). The CDR3 consists of 16 residues. The V end was cut by 2 bases, the J end by 2 bases, with 17 bases between. CDR1 is SGHTS and CDR2 is YDEGEE in the germline V gene. The CDR3: CASSFYIRDSTYEQYF. DNA for the CDR3: TGTGCCAGCAGCTTTTATATCCGGGACTCGACCTACGAGCAGTACTTC.

V is TRBV20-1 and J is TRBJ2-7; 8 bases map to TRBD1. With 2 bases clipped from V and 7 bases from J, the junction kept 10 bases outside the gene matches. The CDR3 length is 14 residues. Germline-derived CDR1 and CDR2 are DFQATT and SNEGSKA (reference sequence). CDR3: CSARRAGGPSEQYF. The CDR3 bases are TGCAGTGCTAGACGGGCAGGGGGCCCTTCAGAGCAGTACTTC.

The V call is TRBV29-1, the J call TRBJ2-1; 10 bases agree with TRBD2. Germline V lookup: CDR1 SQVTM, CDR2 ANQGSEA. This CDR3 is built from 16 residues. V trimming: 6 bases; J trimming: 5 bases; junction bases outside the gene matches: 13. The DNA of the CDR3 is TGCAGCGTGAGACGTACCGGGACTAGCGCCCACAATGAGCAGTTCTTC. This translates into CSVRRTGTSAHNEQFF.

V usage is TRBV3-1 and J usage is TRBJ1-2; TRBD1 matches 12 bases. V shed 8 bases, J shed 6 bases, and the junction held 1 base outside the gene matches. This CDR3 spans 12 amino acids. Germline values: CDR1 LGHDT, CDR2 YNNKEL (reference sequence). For the CDR3, the DNA is TGTGCCAGCGGGACAGGGGGCAATGGCTACACCTTC. Translated: CASGTGGNGYTF.

Here the CDR3 reads CASSVSEASQETQYF. As DNA, the CDR3 is TGTGCCAGCAGCGTTTCGGAGGCCTCTCAAGAGACCCAGTACTTC. This rearrangement joins TRBV7-9 to TRBJ2-5; D may be TRBD2 (5 bases). Germline loops: CDR1 SEHNR, CDR2 FQNEAQ (reference sequence). Trimming took off 5 bases at V and 2 bases at J, with 15 bases between the two ends. This CDR3 is 15 amino acids long.

This sequence joins TRBV28 and TRBJ2-5; unclear D gene. Germline assignment: CDR1 MDHEN and CDR2 SYDVKM. The CDR3 length is 14 residues. Trimming left V 3 bases short and J 2 bases short, with 10 bases between. The CDR3 is CASSFAIGQETQYF. The CDR3 DNA is TGTGCCAGCAGTTTCGCCATCGGGCAAGAGACCCAGTACTTC.

The rearrangement joins TRBV5-6 to TRBJ2-5; TRBD1 agrees at 7 bases. With 3 bases clipped from V and 4 bases from J, the junction kept 6 bases outside the gene matches. The CDR3 has 14 residues. Germline V CDR1 and CDR2: SGHDT, YYEEEE. The CDR3 nucleotides are TGTGCCAGCAGCTATACAGGGGTCGGAGAGACCCAGTACTTC. It encodes CASSYTGVGETQYF.

The chain links TRBV30 to TRBJ2-7, with 9 bases lining up with TRBD1. Germline CDR1 GTSNPN, CDR2 SVGIG (reference sequence). The CDR3 is 11 amino acids. Trimming removed 5 bases from V and 8 bases from J; junction bases left unmatched: 4. CDR3 sequence: CAWGTGRKQYF. DNA of the CDR3: TGTGCCTGGGGGACAGGGAGAAAGCAGTACTTC.

This CDR3 reads CASSFSTSSRRETQYF. The CDR3 bases are TGTGCCAGCAGCTTTAGTACATCAAGTCGTCGGGAGACCCAGTACTTC. This chain connects TRBV7-9 to TRBJ2-5; D is undetermined. Germline V gives CDR1 SEHNR, CDR2 FQNEAQ (reference sequence). V gave up 3 bases and J gave up 5 bases, with 19 bases separating them. The CDR3 is 16 residues long. Variable domain in full (rest from reference TRBV7-9 and TRBJ2-5): DTGVSQNPRHKITKRGQNVTFRCDPISEHNRLYWYRQTLGQGPEFLTYFQNEAQLEKSRLLSDRFSAERPKGSFSTLEIQRTEQGDSAMYLCASSFSTSSRRETQYFGPGTRLLVL.

The chain is built from TRBV2 and TRBJ1-4; TRBD1 aligns across 8 bases. V was pared by 5 bases and J by 6 bases, with 8 bases of the junction left unmatched. The CDR3 totals 15 residues. Germline V CDR1 and CDR2: SNHLY, FYNNEI. The CDR3 region is CASSLQGASHEKLFF. The CDR3 bases are TGTGCCAGCAGTCTTCAGGGGGCGAGCCATGAAAAACTGTTTTTT.

The chain uses TRBV24-1 and TRBJ1-1; D is possibly TRBD1 (6 bases). V gave up 0 bases and J gave up 10 bases, with 20 bases separating them. There are 16 residues in the CDR3. Germline CDR1 is KGHDR and CDR2 is SFDVKD. In DNA form, the CDR3 reads TGTGCCACCAGTGATTTGAGTCCACAGGGAGGTATCGGAGCTTTCTTT. Residues: CATSDLSPQGGIGAFF.

The chain combines TRBV19 with TRBJ1-1; TRBD1 matches at 9 bases. The V segment lost 5 bases and the J segment 10 bases; nucleotides outside the gene matches: 8. The CDR3 totals 13 residues. Germline CDR1 reads LNHDA; CDR2 reads SQIVND (reference sequence). This CDR3 is CASSANRGLSAFF. As DNA, the CDR3 is TGTGCCAGTAGTGCGAACAGGGGGCTTTCAGCTTTCTTT.

The chain is built from TRBV9 and TRBJ2-1; either TRBD1 or TRBD2 may fit D (7 bases each). The V gene lost 4 bases and the J gene lost 5 bases, with 25 bases spanning the gap. Germline V lookup: CDR1 SGDLS, CDR2 YYNGEE. This CDR3 region has 18 residues. The CDR3 coding sequence is TGTGCCAGCAGCCCCCAGGGGGTTGGCGGGAGACCCGACAATGAGCAGTTCTTC. Its translation is CASSPQGVGGRPDNEQFF. Full variable domain (rest looked up from reference TRBV9 and TRBJ2-1): DSGVTQTPKHLITATGQRVTLRCSPRSGDLSVYWYQQSLDQGLQFLIQYYNGEERAKGNILERFSAQQFPDLHSELNLSSLELGDSALYFCASSPQGVGGRPDNEQFFGPGTRLTVL.

The chain recombines TRBV9 with TRBJ1-1; perhaps TRBD1 as D (5 bases). The V gene lost 7 bases and the J gene lost 1 base, with 11 bases spanning the gap. CDR3 length: 13 amino acids. Germline V gene data show CDR1 as SGDLS and CDR2 as YYNGEE. The CDR3: CASAKGRNTEAFF. The CDR3 nucleotides are TGTGCCAGCGCCAAGGGGAGGAACACTGAAGCTTTCTTT.

This sequence joins TRBV18 and TRBJ1-1; 8 bases fit TRBD1. CDR3 length: 15 residues. After removal of 6 bases from V and 2 bases from J, the junction contained 8 bases not matched to a gene. CDR1 is KGHSH, CDR2 LQKENI, per germline. CDR3 DNA sequence: TGTGCCAGCTCCAGGGGCCAGGGGGCTAACACTGAAGCTTTCTTT. Residues: CASSRGQGANTEAFF. The full variable domain, with the rest looked up from reference TRBV18 and TRBJ1-1, is NAGVMQNPRHLVRRRGQEARLRCSPMKGHSHVYWYRQLPEEGLKFMVYLQKENIIDESGMPKERFSAEFPKEGPSILRIQQVVRGDSAAYFCASSRGQGANTEAFFGQGTRLTVV.

The V gene is TRBV14, the J gene TRBJ1-2, with D unresolved. The germline gives CDR1 SGHDN, CDR2 FVKESK. V lost 1 base, J lost 4 bases, and 10 bases lay in between. The CDR3 has 14 amino acids. The CDR3 loop reads CASSQGFGPYGYTF. CDR3 in DNA: TGTGCCAGCAGCCAAGGATTTGGTCCCTATGGCTACACCTTC.

V is TRBV19 and J is TRBJ1-1, with 7 bases aligning to TRBD1. Per germline, CDR1 LNHDA and CDR2 SQIVND (reference sequence). V gave up 6 bases and J gave up 3 bases; unmatched junction bases: 13. This CDR3 has 16 residues. Written as DNA, the CDR3 is TGTGCCAGTAGCCCAGACAGGGAGCGTTGGGACACTGAAGCTTTCTTT. This encodes CASSPDRERWDTEAFF.

The V and J genes are TRBV3-1 and TRBJ2-7; 10 bases fit TRBD2. The V gene's germline CDR1 is LGHDT and CDR2 YNNKEL (reference sequence). V gave up 6 bases and J gave up 2 bases; unmatched junction bases: 7. The CDR3 consists of 15 residues. Here the CDR3 reads CASSLLSGRPYEQYF. As DNA, the CDR3 is TGTGCCAGCAGTCTGCTTAGCGGGAGGCCCTACGAGCAGTACTTC.

The rearrangement links TRBV6-6 to TRBJ1-1; tentative D call: TRBD1 (5 bases). Per the germline V gene, CDR1 is MNHNY and CDR2 is SVGAGI (reference sequence). The CDR3 runs 16 residues. Between the trimmed V and J ends, which lost 7 bases and 7 bases, there was a span of 25 bases. CDR3 in amino acids: CASTHSPGRGVGEAFF. The CDR3 region has the DNA TGTGCCAGCACCCATTCCCCCGGAAGGGGAGTAGGTGAAGCTTTCTTT.

This chain uses TRBV19 with TRBJ2-5; 11 bases map to TRBD2. V dropped 3 bases and J dropped 4; count of bases not matched to a gene: 16. The CDR3 covers 19 residues. Germline-derived CDR1 and CDR2 are LNHDA and SQIVND (reference sequence). CDR3: CASSMGLAETYLSRETQYF. The DNA of the CDR3 is TGTGCCAGTAGTATGGGACTAGCGGAGACCTACCTAAGCAGAGAGACCCAGTACTTC.

The chain joins TRBV19 to TRBJ1-5; tentative D call: TRBD1 (6 bases). V lost 2 bases and J lost 5, with 10 bases in between. There are 14 residues in the CDR3. From germline, CDR1 is LNHDA and CDR2 SQIVND (reference sequence). CDR3 sequence: CASSIRGGDQPQHF. In nucleotides, the CDR3 is TGTGCCAGTAGTATAAGAGGGGGGGATCAGCCCCAGCATTTT.

V and J are TRBV18 and TRBJ1-1; a possible D gene is TRBD1 (6 bases). The CDR3 length is 15 residues. Germline V gene data show CDR1 as KGHSH and CDR2 as LQKENI. Trimming shortened V by 3 bases and J by 4 bases, and 15 bases separated the two germline ends. For the CDR3, the DNA is TGTGCCAGCTCACCGCGCCCTGGAGGGGGCACTGAAGCTTTCTTT. The encoded protein is CASSPRPGGGTEAFF.

The rearrangement joins TRBV29-1 to TRBJ2-5; 8 bases are a match to TRBD1. The J segment lost 4 bases and the V segment lost 2 bases, leaving 9 bases of the junction unmatched. CDR3 length equals 15 residues. CDR1 and CDR2 from the germline V gene are SQVTM and ANQGSEA. CDR3: CSVEWRTGTRETQYF. CDR3 nucleotide sequence: TGCAGCGTTGAATGGCGGACAGGGACTCGAGAGACCCAGTACTTC.

This rearrangement joins TRBV11-2 to TRBJ2-2; possibly TRBD1 or TRBD2 for D (5 bases each). There are 16 residues in the CDR3. CDR1 and CDR2 from the germline V gene are SGHAT and FQNNGV. Trimming left V 3 bases short and J 0 bases short, with 11 bases between. The CDR3 DNA reads as TGTGCCAGCAGCTTCGGGACGTTCGCGAACACCGGGGAGCTGTTTTTT. Residues: CASSFGTFANTGELFF.

The rearrangement links TRBV10-3 to TRBJ2-1, with 14 bases matching TRBD2. CDR1 and CDR2 from the germline V gene are ENHRY and SYGVKD. V lost 2 bases and J lost 12; bases outside the gene matches: 6. The CDR3 length is 15 residues. The CDR3 sequence is CAISEGTSGSAGQFF. The CDR3 DNA reads as TGTGCCATCAGTGAGGGGACTAGCGGGAGCGCTGGGCAGTTCTTC.

The chain is built from TRBV20-1 and TRBJ2-1, with D perhaps matching TRBD2 (5 bases). Germline lookup yields CDR1 DFQATT and CDR2 SNEGSKA (reference sequence). With 6 bases removed from V and 8 bases from J, the gap between germline ends came to 14 bases. This CDR3 has 12 residues. The CDR3 nucleotides are TGCAGTGCGCAGCCGACTAAACATGAGCAGTTCTTC. It is translated as CSAQPTKHEQFF.

The chain combines TRBV9 with TRBJ2-5, with unresolved D. V gave up 3 bases and J gave up 5 bases, with 14 bases separating them. The CDR3 spans 14 residues. CDR1 is SGDLS, CDR2 YYNGEE, per germline. The chain's CDR3 is CASSEQPSVETQYF. In DNA form, the CDR3 reads TGTGCCAGCAGCGAACAACCAAGCGTGGAGACCCAGTACTTC.

The chain recombines TRBV3-1 with TRBJ1-1; 7 nucleotides align to TRBD1. This CDR3 contains 17 residues. The germline gives CDR1 LGHDT, CDR2 YNNKEL (reference sequence). Trimming took 4 bases from V and 0 from J; bases not matched to a gene: 11. In nucleotides, the CDR3 is TGTGCCAGCAGCCCGAGAGGGGGCAGAAGCATGAACACTGAAGCTTTCTTT. Its translation is CASSPRGGRSMNTEAFF.

The rearrangement uses TRBV3-1 and TRBJ1-1; D ambiguous. The ends were cut back, 8 bases at V and 2 bases at J, with 9 bases in the middle. CDR1 is LGHDT, CDR2 YNNKEL, per germline (reference sequence). The CDR3 has 12 residues. The CDR3, as DNA: TGTGCCAGCGCCCGGCATAACACTGAAGCTTTCTTT. Its protein is CASARHNTEAFF.